This T cell receptor beta chain is from a study of OX40 agonist ivuxolimab in advanced cancers. Study context: Prior anti-PD-1, anti-PD-L1 or anti-CTLA-4 therapy did not bar entry, and more than 35% had some. Study observations and caveats: Determination of antigen specificity was not performed for the expanded peripheral T cells.

Assay: immunoSEQ multiplex PCR; the TCRdb copy retains only in-frame clones and omits some. The repertoire consists of 8,500 to 14,000 clones, with 70% to 85% occurring once and the leading ten covering about 10%. Trimming cost V 1 base and J 3 bases, with 13 bases left between them. CDR1 and CDR2 (germline): SGHTA, FQGNSA. CDR3 length: 15 amino acids. This clone has just a few counts. Its target is not known. The sequences come from CD4+ or CD8+ T cells sorted from blood, collected in a trial of the OX40 agonist ivuxolimab. This sequence originates from an adult with an advanced solid tumor such as melanoma, head and neck, liver or kidney cancer. This sequence joins TRBV7-2 and TRBJ2-7, with no clear D. In DNA, the CDR3 is TGTGCCAGCAGCTTAGTCCCTAATACTGGCTACGAGCAGTACTTC. This sequence encodes CASSLVPNTGYEQYF.